The 19 T cell receptor beta chains below all came from one sample that was sequenced in a study of CD8+ T cells in alopecia areata. cDNA prepared by RNA extraction and subsequent reverse transcription served as the template for sequencing. TCRdb keeps only in-frame clones here, not all; method: immunoSEQ multiplex PCR. This sample carries about 180,000 clones, approximately 53% of them seen once, and the ten largest clones take roughly 10%. As for treatment: oral pan-JAK inhibitor, 5-10 mg twice daily. This sample comprised CD8+ T cells sorted from blood, obtained at week 24, from a patient treated with tofacitinib. The receptor source for this set is a human donor with alopecia areata.

The chain carries TRBV7-2 and TRBJ2-5; D tentatively fits TRBD1 or TRBD2 (5 bases each). The DNA end lines up better with TRBJ2-7; the J call may be wrong. CDR1 and CDR2 (germline): SGHTA, FQGNSA. The CDR3 contains 15 residues. This CDR3 is CASRLDGTYSYEQYF. CDR3 DNA sequence: TGTGCCAGCAGGCTAGATGGGACCTACTCCTACGAGCAGTACTTC.

The chain employs TRBV5-1 and TRBJ2-3; D remains unclear. The ends were cut back, 7 bases at V and 2 bases at J, with 17 bases in the middle. From germline, CDR1 is SGHRS and CDR2 YFSETQ. This CDR3 region has 15 residues. The chain's CDR3 is CASSPSALDTDTQYF. DNA of the CDR3: TGCGCCAGCTCGCCCTCAGCGCTTGACACAGATACGCAGTATTTT.

This clone turned up a few times. The chain combines TRBV29-1 with TRBJ2-1; TRBD1 agrees at 11 bases. The CDR3 has 15 residues. With 1 base clipped from V and 7 bases from J, the junction kept 6 bases outside the gene matches. Germline V gene data show CDR1 as SQVTM and CDR2 as ANQGSEA. The CDR3 spells CSVEVGQGAPNEQFF. CDR3 nucleotide sequence: TGCAGCGTTGAAGTAGGACAGGGGGCGCCTAATGAGCAGTTCTTC.

The chain couples TRBV7-2 to TRBJ1-6; 9 nucleotides match TRBD1. The CDR3 has 14 residues. J lost 9 bases, V lost 3 bases, and 3 bases had no gene match. The V gene's germline CDR1 is SGHTA and CDR2 FQGNSA. The CDR3 loop is CASSLGTGLSPLHF. The DNA for the CDR3 is TGTGCCAGCAGCTTGGGGACAGGGCTTTCACCCCTCCACTTT.

V is TRBV19 and J is TRBJ1-5, with 8 bases identical to TRBD1. Per the germline V gene, CDR1 is LNHDA and CDR2 is SQIVND (reference sequence). This CDR3 has 15 amino acids. The V gene end was trimmed by 7 bases and the J gene end by 1 base; junction bases not matched to a gene: 6. CDR3 residues: CASIPTGVSNQPQHF. In DNA, the CDR3 is TGTGCCAGTATCCCGACAGGGGTGAGCAATCAGCCCCAGCATTTT.

A few counts support this clone. The chain links TRBV29-1 to TRBJ2-7; D perhaps matches TRBD2 (5 bases). The CDR3 sequence is 13 residues long. Germline V gives CDR1 SQVTM, CDR2 ANQGSEA. With 2 bases removed from V and 3 bases from J, the gap between germline ends came to 11 bases. CDR3 sequence: CSVESGDVYEQYF. In DNA form, the CDR3 reads TGCAGCGTTGAATCCGGGGATGTCTACGAGCAGTACTTC.

The V gene is TRBV6-5, the J gene TRBJ1-1; D remains unclear. V was trimmed by 2 bases and J by 1 base, leaving 5 bases between them. The length of the CDR3 is 13 residues. CDR1 is MNHEY and CDR2 is SVGAGI in the germline V gene. CDR3 region: CASSYLENTEAFF. CDR3 DNA sequence: TGTGCCAGCAGTTACCTAGAGAACACTGAAGCTTTCTTT.

V usage is TRBV7-6 and J usage is TRBJ2-7, with 8 nucleotides matching TRBD1. V lost 5 bases to trimming and J lost 4 bases; unmatched junction nucleotides: 7. This CDR3 spans 14 amino acids. Germline CDR1 reads SGHVS; CDR2 reads FNYEAQ. In DNA form, the CDR3 reads TGTGCCAGCAGCGACGGACAGGGAGCTTACGAGCAGTACTTC. Its translation: CASSDGQGAYEQYF.

CDR3 sequence reads: CASSLEGGFQETQYF. In nucleotides, the CDR3 is TGCGCCAGCAGCTTGGAGGGGGGGTTCCAAGAGACCCAGTACTTC. The chain joins TRBV5-1 to TRBJ2-5; D is possibly TRBD2 (7 bases). The CDR3 is made up of 15 amino acids. Germline V lookup: CDR1 SGHRS, CDR2 YFSETQ. V shed 0 bases and J shed 1 base, with 10 bases lying between them.

This clone was observed a few times. The chain joins TRBV4-1 to TRBJ2-7; TRBD1 or TRBD2 may be the D gene (5 bases each). Germline CDR1 MGHRA, CDR2 YSYEKL. V lost 4 bases and J lost 5, with 12 bases in between. CDR3 size: 13 residues. CDR3 loop: CASSPDGTNEQYF. The DNA of the CDR3 is TGCGCCAGCAGCCCCGACGGGACCAACGAGCAGTACTTC.

The rearrangement links TRBV29-1 to TRBJ1-1, with D possibly TRBD1 on 6 matching bases. V gave up 6 bases and J gave up 1 base, with 18 bases separating them. The CDR3 length is 15 residues. Germline assignment: CDR1 SQVTM and CDR2 ANQGSEA. The CDR3 protein is CSVLGKEQGNTEAFF. CDR3 DNA sequence: TGCAGCGTCCTGGGGAAGGAACAGGGGAACACTGAAGCTTTCTTT.

The rearrangement uses TRBV30 and TRBJ1-6; a possible D gene is TRBD1 (5 bases). V was pared by 0 bases and J by 10 bases, with 10 bases between. CDR1 and CDR2 from the germline V gene are GTSNPN and SVGIG (reference sequence). The CDR3 totals 13 residues. CDR3 coding DNA: TGTGCCTGGAGTGTTGGGGGGGAGTCACCCCTCCACTTT. Protein product: CAWSVGGESPLHF. Based on the CDR3 plus reference TRBV30 and TRBJ1-6, the full variable domain is SQTIHQWPATLVQPVGSPLSLECTVEGTSNPNLYWYRQAAGRGLQLLFYSVGIGQISSEVPQNLSASRPQDRQFILSSKKLLLSDSGFYLCAWSVGGESPLHFGNGTRLTVT.

The table lists this clone with many counts. The V and J genes are TRBV7-9 and TRBJ2-7, with 9 positions matching TRBD1. This CDR3 spans 14 amino acids. J lost 2 bases, V lost 1 base, and 0 bases had no gene match. CDR1 is SEHNR, CDR2 FQNEAQ, per germline (reference sequence). The CDR3 DNA sequence: TGTGCCAGCAGCTTAGGACAGGGGGCCTACGAGCAGTACTTC. The encoded protein is CASSLGQGAYEQYF.

This clone was found a few times. This chain uses TRBV29-1 with TRBJ2-1; TRBD2 might be the D (5 bases). V was clipped by 3 bases and J by 6 bases, with 15 bases between them. There are 14 residues in the CDR3. Germline V CDR1 and CDR2: SQVTM, ANQGSEA. The CDR3 loop is CSVDLASIINEQFF. In nucleotides, the CDR3 is TGCAGCGTTGATCTAGCATCCATTATCAATGAGCAGTTCTTC.

This rearrangement joins TRBV9 to TRBJ1-2; tentatively, D is TRBD1 (6 bases). The CDR3 is made up of 13 amino acids. Trimming shortened V by 4 bases and J by 6 bases, and 13 bases separated the two germline ends. Germline V gives CDR1 SGDLS, CDR2 YYNGEE. The CDR3 nucleotides read TGTGCCAGCAGCCCCTCCGGGACAAATGGCTACACCTTC. Amino acids: CASSPSGTNGYTF. Full variable domain (missing parts from reference TRBV9 and TRBJ1-2): DSGVTQTPKHLITATGQRVTLRCSPRSGDLSVYWYQQSLDQGLQFLIQYYNGEERAKGNILERFSAQQFPDLHSELNLSSLELGDSALYFCASSPSGTNGYTFGSGTRLTVV.

This clone was detected only a few times. The chain links TRBV4-3 to TRBJ1-1, with a tentative D call TRBD1 (5 bases). Trimming removed 0 bases from V and 1 base from J, with 6 bases in between. Germline assignment: CDR1 LGHNA and CDR2 YSLEER. This CDR3 contains 14 residues. CDR3 nucleotides: TGCGCCAGCAGCCAAGACCAGGGGAACACTGAAGCTTTCTTT. It yields the protein CASSQDQGNTEAFF.

The chain couples TRBV5-1 to TRBJ2-3, with D perhaps given as TRBD1 or TRBD2 (6 bases each). Trimming left V 6 bases short and J 5 bases short, with 28 bases between. Germline loops: CDR1 SGHRS, CDR2 YFSETQ. The CDR3 covers 18 residues. The CDR3 region has the DNA TGCGCCAGCAAGCCCCCCAGGACAGACTATACCGGGGGAGATACGCAGTATTTT. Translating gives CASKPPRTDYTGGDTQYF.

J is TRBJ2-7 and V is TRBV13, with 11 bases fitting TRBD2. The V gene's germline CDR1 is PRHDT and CDR2 FYEKMQ (reference sequence). The CDR3 has 17 residues. V shed 0 bases and J 3 bases; nucleotides not matched to a gene: 7. CDR3 coding DNA: TGTGCCAGCAGCTTAGGTCCCGGACTAGCGGGTATCTACGAGCAGTACTTC. This codes for CASSLGPGLAGIYEQYF.

The J gene is TRBJ2-7, the V gene TRBV19; 8 positions agree with TRBD1. Germline CDR1 is LNHDA and CDR2 is SQIVND (reference sequence). The CDR3 contains 14 residues. With V trimmed by 9 bases and J by 7 bases, 14 bases remained unmatched. The CDR3: CASTGGDRPTEQYF. DNA for the CDR3: TGTGCCAGCACCGGAGGGGACAGGCCTACGGAGCAGTACTTC.